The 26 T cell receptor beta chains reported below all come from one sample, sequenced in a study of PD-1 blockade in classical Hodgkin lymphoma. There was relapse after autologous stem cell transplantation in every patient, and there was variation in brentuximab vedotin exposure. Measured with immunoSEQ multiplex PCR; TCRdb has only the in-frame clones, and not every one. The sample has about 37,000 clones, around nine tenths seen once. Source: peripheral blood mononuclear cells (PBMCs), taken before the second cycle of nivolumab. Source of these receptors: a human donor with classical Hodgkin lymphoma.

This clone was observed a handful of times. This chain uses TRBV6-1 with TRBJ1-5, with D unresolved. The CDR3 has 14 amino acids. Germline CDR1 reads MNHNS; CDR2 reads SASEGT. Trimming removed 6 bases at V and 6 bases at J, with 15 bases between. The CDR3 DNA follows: TGTGCCAGCAGGGGCTCCCTGGCGGGTCAGCCCCAGCATTTT. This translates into CASRGSLAGQPQHF.

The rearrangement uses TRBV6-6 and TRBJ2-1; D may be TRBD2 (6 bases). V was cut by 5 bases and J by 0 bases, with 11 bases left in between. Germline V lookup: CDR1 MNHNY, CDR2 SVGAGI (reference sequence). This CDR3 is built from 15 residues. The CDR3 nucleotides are TGTGCCAGCAGTGCTAGCGTGAGCTCCTACAATGAGCAGTTCTTC. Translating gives CASSASVSSYNEQFF.

The CDR3 loop is CASSQGSASGYPLYNEQFF. CDR3 nucleotide sequence: TGTGCCAGCAGCCAAGGAAGTGCTAGCGGATACCCTCTCTACAATGAGCAGTTCTTC. The V gene is TRBV4-2, the J gene TRBJ2-1; TRBD2 matches 7 bases. The germline gives CDR1 LGHNA, CDR2 YNFKEQ. Germline trimming cut 1 base from V and 3 bases from J; bases unmatched to any gene: 15. The length of the CDR3 is 19 residues.

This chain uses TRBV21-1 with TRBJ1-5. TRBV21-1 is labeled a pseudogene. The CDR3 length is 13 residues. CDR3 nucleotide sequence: TGTGCCAGCAGCAAAGTTGGTGAGAAGCCCCAGCATTTT. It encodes CASSKVGEKPQHF.

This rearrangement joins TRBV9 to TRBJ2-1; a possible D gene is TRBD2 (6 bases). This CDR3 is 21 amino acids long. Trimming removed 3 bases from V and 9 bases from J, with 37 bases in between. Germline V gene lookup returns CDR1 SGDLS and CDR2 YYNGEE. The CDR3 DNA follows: TGTGCCAGCAGCGGTAGGGTCGGCCGGGAGTGGGCCGTCCTGGTCGATGGTGAGCAGTTCTTC. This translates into CASSGRVGREWAVLVDGEQFF.

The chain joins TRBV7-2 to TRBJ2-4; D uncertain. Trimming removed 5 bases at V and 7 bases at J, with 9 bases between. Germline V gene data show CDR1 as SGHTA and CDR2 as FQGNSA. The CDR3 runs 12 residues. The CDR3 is CASSLVGNIQYF. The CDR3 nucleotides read TGTGCCAGCAGCCTGGTCGGGAACATTCAGTACTTC.

CDR3 coding DNA: TGTGCCAGTAGTATACCCCCCGCCTTAGATGAGCAGTTCTTC. Translation gives CASSIPPALDEQFF. This chain connects TRBV19 to TRBJ2-1; the D is unclear. V was clipped by 2 bases and J by 8 bases, with 13 bases between them. The germline V gene has CDR1 LNHDA and CDR2 SQIVND (reference sequence). This CDR3 has 14 residues.

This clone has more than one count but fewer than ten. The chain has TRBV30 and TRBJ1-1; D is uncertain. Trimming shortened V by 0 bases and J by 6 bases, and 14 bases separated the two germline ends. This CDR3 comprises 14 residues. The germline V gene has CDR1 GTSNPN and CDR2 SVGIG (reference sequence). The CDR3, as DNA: TGTGCCTGGAGTGTTGGCCCCCTTCTGCCTGAAGCTTTCTTT. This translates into CAWSVGPLLPEAFF.

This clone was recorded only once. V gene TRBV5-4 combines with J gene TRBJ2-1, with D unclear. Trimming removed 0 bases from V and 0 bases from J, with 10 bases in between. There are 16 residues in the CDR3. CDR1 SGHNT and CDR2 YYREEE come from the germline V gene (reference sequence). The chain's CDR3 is CASSLVSSSSYNEQFF. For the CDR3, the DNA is TGTGCCAGCAGCTTGGTTTCGTCCAGCTCCTACAATGAGCAGTTCTTC.

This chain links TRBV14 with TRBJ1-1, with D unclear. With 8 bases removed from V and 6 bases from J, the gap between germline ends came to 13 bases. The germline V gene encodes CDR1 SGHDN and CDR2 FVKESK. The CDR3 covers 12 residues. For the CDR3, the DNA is TGTGCCAGCCGATCGTCCCATGCTGAAGCTTTCTTT. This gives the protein CASRSSHAEAFF.

The CDR3 is CASSSHATSASTDTQYF. For the CDR3, the DNA is TGTGCCAGCAGCTCACACGCGACTAGCGCTAGCACAGATACGCAGTATTTT. The chain combines TRBV7-3 with TRBJ2-3, with 8 nucleotides matching TRBD2. The CDR3 is 17 residues long. Looked up from germline, CDR1 is SGHTA and CDR2 is FQGTGA. J gave up 0 bases and V 4 bases, and 9 bases lay outside the gene matches.

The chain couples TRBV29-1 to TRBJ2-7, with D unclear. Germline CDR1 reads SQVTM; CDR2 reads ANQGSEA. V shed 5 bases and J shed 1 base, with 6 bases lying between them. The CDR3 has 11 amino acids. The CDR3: CSVLVSYEQYF. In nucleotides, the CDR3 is TGCAGCGTTTTGGTTTCCTACGAGCAGTACTTC.

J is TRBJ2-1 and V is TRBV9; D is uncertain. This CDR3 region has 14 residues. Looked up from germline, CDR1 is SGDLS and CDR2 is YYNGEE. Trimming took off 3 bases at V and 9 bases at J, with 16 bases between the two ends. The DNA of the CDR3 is TGTGCCAGCAGCGGCTTTGGGTCCCGCTCTGAGCAGTTCTTC. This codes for CASSGFGSRSEQFF. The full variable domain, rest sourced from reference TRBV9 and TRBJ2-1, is DSGVTQTPKHLITATGQRVTLRCSPRSGDLSVYWYQQSLDQGLQFLIQYYNGEERAKGNILERFSAQQFPDLHSELNLSSLELGDSALYFCASSGFGSRSEQFFGPGTRLTVL.

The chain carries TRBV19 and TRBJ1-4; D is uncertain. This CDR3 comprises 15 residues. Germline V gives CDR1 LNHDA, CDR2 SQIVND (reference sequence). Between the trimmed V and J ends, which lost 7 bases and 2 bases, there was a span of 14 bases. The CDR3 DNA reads TGTGCCAGTACCTCGAGGGTCTTGACTAATGAAAAACTGTTTTTT. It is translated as CASTSRVLTNEKLFF.

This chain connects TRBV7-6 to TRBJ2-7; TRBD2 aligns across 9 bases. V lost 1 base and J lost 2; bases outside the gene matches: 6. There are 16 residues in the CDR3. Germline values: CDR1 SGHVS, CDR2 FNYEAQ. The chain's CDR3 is CASSLVATSGAYEQYF. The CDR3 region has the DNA TGTGCCAGCAGCTTAGTAGCGACTAGCGGAGCCTACGAGCAGTACTTC.

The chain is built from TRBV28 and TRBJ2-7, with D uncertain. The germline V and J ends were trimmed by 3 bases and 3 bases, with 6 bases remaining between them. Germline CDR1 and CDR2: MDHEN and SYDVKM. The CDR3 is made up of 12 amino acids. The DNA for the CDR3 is TGTGCCAGCAGTTTCGCCGACTACGAGCAGTACTTC. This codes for CASSFADYEQYF.

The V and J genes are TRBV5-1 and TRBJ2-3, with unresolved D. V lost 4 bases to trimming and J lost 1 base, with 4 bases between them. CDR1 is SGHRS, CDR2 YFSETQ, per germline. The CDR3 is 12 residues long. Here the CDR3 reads CASSPRTDTQYF. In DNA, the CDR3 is TGCGCCAGCAGCCCTCGCACAGATACGCAGTATTTT. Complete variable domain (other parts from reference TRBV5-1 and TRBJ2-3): KAGVTQTPRYLIKTRGQQVTLSCSPISGHRSVSWYQQTPGQGLQFLFEYFSETQRNKGNFPGRFSGRQFSNSRSEMNVSTLELGDSALYLCASSPRTDTQYFGPGTRLTVL.

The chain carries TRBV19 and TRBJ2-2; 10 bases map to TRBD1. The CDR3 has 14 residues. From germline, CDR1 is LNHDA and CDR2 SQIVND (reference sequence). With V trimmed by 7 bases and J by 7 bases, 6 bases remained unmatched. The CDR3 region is CASTWTGGSGELFF. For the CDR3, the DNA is TGTGCCAGTACCTGGACAGGGGGAAGCGGGGAGCTGTTTTTT.

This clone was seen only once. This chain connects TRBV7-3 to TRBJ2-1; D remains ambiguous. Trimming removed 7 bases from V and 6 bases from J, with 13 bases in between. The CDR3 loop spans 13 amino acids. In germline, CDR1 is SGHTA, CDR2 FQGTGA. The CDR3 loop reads CASTREGFNEQFF. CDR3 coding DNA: TGTGCCAGCACAAGGGAAGGCTTCAATGAGCAGTTCTTC.

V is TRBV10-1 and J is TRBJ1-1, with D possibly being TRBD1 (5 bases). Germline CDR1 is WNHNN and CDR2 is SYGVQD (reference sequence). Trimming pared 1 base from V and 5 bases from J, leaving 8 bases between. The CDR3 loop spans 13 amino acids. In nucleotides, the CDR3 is TGCGCCAGCAGTGAGTTGGGGGGTACTGAAGCTTTCTTT. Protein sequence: CASSELGGTEAFF.

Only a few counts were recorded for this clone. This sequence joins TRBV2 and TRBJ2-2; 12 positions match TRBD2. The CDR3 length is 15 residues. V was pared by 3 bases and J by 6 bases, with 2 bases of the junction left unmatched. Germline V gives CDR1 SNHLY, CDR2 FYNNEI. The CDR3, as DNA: TGTGCCAGCAGTGATCTAGCGGGAGGGCCCGGGGAGCTGTTTTTT. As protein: CASSDLAGGPGELFF.

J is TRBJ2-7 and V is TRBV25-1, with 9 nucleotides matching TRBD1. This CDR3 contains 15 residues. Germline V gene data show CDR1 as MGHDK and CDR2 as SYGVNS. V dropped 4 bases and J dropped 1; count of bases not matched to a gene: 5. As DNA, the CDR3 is TGTGCCAGCAGTGCTCCGGGACAGGGATCCTACGAGCAGTACTTC. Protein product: CASSAPGQGSYEQYF.

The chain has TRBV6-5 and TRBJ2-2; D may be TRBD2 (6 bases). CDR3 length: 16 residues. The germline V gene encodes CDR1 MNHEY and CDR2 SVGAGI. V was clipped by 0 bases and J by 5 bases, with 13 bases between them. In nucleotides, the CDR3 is TGTGCCAGCAGTTACTCGAACCGGGAGTCGACCGGGGAGCTGTTTTTT. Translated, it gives CASSYSNRESTGELFF.

CDR3: CASSYASSTANQPQHF. CDR3 nucleotides: TGTGCCAGCAGTTACGCCTCGAGCACAGCTAATCAGCCCCAGCATTTT. This chain joins TRBV6-6 and TRBJ1-5; D remains unclear. Germline V CDR1 and CDR2: MNHNY, SVGAGI (reference sequence). The V end lost 2 bases, the J end lost 4 bases, and 15 bases lay between the germline ends. The length of the CDR3 is 16 residues.

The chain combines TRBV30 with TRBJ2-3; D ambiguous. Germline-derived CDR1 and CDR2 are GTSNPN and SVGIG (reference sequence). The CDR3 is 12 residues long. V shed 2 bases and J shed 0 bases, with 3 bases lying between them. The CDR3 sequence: CAWSLSTDTQYF. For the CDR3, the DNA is TGTGCCTGGAGTTTAAGCACAGATACGCAGTATTTT.

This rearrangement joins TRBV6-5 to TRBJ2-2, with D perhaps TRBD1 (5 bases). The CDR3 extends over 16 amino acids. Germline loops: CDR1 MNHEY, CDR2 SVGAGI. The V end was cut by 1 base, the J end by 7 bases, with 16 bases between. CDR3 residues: CASSYFGQGFGGELFF. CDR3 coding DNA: TGTGCCAGCAGTTACTTTGGTCAGGGCTTTGGCGGGGAGCTGTTTTTT.